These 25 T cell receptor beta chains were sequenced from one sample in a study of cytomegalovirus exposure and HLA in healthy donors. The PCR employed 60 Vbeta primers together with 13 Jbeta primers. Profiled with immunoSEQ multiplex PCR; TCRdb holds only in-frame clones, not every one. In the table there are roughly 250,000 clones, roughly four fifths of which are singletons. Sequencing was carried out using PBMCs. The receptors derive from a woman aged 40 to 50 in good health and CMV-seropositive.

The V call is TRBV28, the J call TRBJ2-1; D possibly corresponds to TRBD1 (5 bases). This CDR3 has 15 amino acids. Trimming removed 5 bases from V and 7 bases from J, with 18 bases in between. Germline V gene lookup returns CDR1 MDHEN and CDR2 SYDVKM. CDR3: CASSRTGQGKNEQFF. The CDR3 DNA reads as TGTGCCAGCAGTCGGACCGGGCAGGGTAAAAATGAGCAGTTCTTC.

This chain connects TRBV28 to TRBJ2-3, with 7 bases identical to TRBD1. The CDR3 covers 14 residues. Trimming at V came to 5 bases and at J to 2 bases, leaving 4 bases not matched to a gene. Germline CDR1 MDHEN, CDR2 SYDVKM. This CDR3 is CASSDDRVTDTQYF. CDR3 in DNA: TGTGCCAGCAGTGATGACAGGGTCACAGATACGCAGTATTTT.

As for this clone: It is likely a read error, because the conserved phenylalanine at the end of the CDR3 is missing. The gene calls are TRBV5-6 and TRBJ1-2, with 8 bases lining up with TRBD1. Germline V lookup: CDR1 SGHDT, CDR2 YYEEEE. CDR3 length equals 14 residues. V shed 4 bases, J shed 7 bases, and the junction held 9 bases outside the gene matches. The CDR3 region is CASSKGQGQVGYTS. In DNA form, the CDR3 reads TGTGCCAGCAGCAAAGGACAGGGTCAGGTTGGCTACACCTCC.

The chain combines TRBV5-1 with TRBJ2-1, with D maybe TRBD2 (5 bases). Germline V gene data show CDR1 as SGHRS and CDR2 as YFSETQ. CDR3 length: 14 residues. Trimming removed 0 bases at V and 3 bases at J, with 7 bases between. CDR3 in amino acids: CASSLDGIYNEQFF. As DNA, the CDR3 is TGCGCCAGCAGCTTGGACGGGATCTACAATGAGCAGTTCTTC. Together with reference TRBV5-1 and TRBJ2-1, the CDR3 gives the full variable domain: KAGVTQTPRYLIKTRGQQVTLSCSPISGHRSVSWYQQTPGQGLQFLFEYFSETQRNKGNFPGRFSGRQFSNSRSEMNVSTLELGDSALYLCASSLDGIYNEQFFGPGTRLTVL.

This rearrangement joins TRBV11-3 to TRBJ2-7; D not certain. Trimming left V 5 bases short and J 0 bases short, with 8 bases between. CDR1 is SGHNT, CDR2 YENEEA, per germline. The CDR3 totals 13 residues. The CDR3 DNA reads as TGTGCCAGCAGCCCTACTTCCTCCTACGAGCAGTACTTC. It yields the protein CASSPTSSYEQYF.

CDR3 nucleotides: TGTGCCAGCAGCGCCCCAGGAAACACTGAAGCTTTCTTT. This gives the protein CASSAPGNTEAFF. The V call is TRBV7-9, the J call TRBJ1-1, with no clear D. The CDR3 runs to 13 residues. Germline CDR1 SEHNR, CDR2 FQNEAQ (reference sequence). V lost 5 bases to trimming and J lost 2 bases, with 9 bases between them. The whole variable domain, filled in from reference TRBV7-9 and TRBJ1-1, reads DTGVSQNPRHKITKRGQNVTFRCDPISEHNRLYWYRQTLGQGPEFLTYFQNEAQLEKSRLLSDRFSAERPKGSFSTLEIQRTEQGDSAMYLCASSAPGNTEAFFGQGTRLTVV.

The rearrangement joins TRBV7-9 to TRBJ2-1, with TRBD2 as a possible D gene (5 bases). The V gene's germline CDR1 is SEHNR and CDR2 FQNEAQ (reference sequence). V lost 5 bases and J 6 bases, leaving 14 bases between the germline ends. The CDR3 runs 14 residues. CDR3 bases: TGTGCCAGCAGCCCCCTAGGTGCGGGCAATGAGCAGTTCTTC. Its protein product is CASSPLGAGNEQFF.

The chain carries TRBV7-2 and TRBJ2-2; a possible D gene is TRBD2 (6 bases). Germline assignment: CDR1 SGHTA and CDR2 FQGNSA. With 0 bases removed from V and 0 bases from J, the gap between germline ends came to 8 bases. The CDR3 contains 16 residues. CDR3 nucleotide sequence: TGTGCCAGCAGCTTAGCCGGGACTCCGAACACCGGGGAGCTGTTTTTT. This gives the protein CASSLAGTPNTGELFF.

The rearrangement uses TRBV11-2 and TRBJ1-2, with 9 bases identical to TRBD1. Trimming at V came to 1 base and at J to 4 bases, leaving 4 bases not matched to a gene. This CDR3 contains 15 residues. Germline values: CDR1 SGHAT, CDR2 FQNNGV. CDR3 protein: CASSLVGTGLYGYTF. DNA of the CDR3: TGTGCCAGCAGCTTAGTGGGGACAGGGCTCTATGGCTACACCTTC.

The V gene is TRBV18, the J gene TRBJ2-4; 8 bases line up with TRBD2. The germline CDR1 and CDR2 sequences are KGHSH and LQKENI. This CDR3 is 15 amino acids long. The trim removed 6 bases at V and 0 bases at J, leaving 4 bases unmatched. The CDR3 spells CASSLAGLAKNIQYF. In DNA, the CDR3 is TGTGCCAGCTCCCTAGCGGGCCTAGCCAAAAACATTCAGTACTTC.

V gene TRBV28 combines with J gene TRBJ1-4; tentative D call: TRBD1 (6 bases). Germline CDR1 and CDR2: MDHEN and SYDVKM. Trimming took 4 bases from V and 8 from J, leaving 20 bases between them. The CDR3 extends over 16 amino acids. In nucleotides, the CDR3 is TGTGCCAGCAGTTCCGATGCGACAGGTGGGGAAGAAAAACTGTTTTTT. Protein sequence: CASSSDATGGEEKLFF.

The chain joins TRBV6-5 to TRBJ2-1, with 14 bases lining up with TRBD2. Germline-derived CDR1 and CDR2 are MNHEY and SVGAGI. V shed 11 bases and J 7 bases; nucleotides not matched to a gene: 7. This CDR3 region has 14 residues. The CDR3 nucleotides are TGTGCCTCCGGGTGGACTAGCGGGAGGAATGAGCAGTTCTTC. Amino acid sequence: CASGWTSGRNEQFF.

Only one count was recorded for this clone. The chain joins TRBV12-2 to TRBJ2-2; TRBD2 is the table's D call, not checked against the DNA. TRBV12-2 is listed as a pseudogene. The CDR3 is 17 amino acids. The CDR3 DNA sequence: TGTGCAAGTTCCTTTAGCGGGACCTCCCCGAACACCGGGGAGCTGTTTTTT. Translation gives CASSFSGTSPNTGELFF.

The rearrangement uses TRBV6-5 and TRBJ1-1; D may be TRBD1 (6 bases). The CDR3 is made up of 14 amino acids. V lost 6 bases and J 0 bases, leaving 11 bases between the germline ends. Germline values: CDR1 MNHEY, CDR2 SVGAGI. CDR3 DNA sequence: TGTGCCAGCAGACAACAGGGCTTGAACACTGAAGCTTTCTTT. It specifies CASRQQGLNTEAFF.

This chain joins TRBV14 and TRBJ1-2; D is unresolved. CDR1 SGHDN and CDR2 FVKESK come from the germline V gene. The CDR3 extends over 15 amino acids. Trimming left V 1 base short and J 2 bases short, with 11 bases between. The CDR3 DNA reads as TGTGCCAGCAGCCAAGTGGCGGCGGGGAACTATGGCTACACCTTC. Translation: CASSQVAAGNYGYTF.

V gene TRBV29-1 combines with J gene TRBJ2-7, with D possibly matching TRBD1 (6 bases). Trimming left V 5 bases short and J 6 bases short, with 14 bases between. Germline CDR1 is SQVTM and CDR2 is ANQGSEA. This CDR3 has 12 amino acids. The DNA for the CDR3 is TGCAGCGTTCAGGGGCTGGCGGCCGAGCAGTACTTC. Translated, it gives CSVQGLAAEQYF.

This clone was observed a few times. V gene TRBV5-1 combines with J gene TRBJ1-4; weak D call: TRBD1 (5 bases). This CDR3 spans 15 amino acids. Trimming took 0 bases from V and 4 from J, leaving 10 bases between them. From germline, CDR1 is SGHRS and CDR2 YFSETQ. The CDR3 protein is CASSLGTPNNEKLFF. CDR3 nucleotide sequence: TGCGCCAGCAGCTTGGGGACACCGAATAATGAAAAACTGTTTTTT.

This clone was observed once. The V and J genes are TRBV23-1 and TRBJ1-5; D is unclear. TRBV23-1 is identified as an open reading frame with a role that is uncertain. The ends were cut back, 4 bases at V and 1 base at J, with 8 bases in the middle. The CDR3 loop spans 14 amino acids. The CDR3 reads CASSPTVSNQPQHF. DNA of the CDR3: TGCGCCAGCAGTCCAACGGTAAGCAATCAGCCCCAGCATTTT.

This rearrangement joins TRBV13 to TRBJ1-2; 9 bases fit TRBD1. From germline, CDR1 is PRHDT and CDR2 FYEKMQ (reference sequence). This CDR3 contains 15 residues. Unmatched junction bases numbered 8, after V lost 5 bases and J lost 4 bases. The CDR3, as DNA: TGTGCCAGCAGCCCACAGGGGGCGCCCGGCTATGGCTACACCTTC. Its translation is CASSPQGAPGYGYTF.

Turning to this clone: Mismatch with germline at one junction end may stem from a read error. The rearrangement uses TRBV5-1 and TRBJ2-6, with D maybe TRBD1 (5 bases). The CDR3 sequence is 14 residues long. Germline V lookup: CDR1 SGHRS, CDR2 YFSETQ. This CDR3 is CASMVVSGANGLTF. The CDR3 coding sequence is TGCGCCAGCATGGTGGTCTCTGGGGCCAACGGCCTGACTTTC.

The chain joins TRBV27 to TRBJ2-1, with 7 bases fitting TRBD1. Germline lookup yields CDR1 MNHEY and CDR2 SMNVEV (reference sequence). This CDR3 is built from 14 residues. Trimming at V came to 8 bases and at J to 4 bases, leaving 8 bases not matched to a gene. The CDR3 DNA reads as TGTGCCAGCGCTACCGGGACAGTATACAATGAGCAGTTCTTC. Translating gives CASATGTVYNEQFF.

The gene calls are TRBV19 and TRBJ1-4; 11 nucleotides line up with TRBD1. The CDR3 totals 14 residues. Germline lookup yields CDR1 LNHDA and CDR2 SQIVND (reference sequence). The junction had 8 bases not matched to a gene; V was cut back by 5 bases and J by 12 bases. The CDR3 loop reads CASSSGQGARELFF. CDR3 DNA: TGTGCCAGTAGTTCCGGACAGGGGGCAAGGGAACTGTTTTTT.

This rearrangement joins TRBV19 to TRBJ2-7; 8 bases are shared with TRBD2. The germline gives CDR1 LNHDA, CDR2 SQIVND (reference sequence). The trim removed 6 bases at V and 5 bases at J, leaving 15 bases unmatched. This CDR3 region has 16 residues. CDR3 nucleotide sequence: TGTGCCAGTAGCCCTACTAGCGGAGGAGGGAGGAACGAGCAGTACTTC. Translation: CASSPTSGGGRNEQYF.

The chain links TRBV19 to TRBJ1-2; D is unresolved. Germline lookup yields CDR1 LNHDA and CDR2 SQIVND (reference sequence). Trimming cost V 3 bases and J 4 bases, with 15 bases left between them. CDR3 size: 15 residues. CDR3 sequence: CASSIETVAPYGYTF. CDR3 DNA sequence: TGTGCCAGTAGTATTGAGACGGTAGCTCCCTATGGCTACACCTTC.

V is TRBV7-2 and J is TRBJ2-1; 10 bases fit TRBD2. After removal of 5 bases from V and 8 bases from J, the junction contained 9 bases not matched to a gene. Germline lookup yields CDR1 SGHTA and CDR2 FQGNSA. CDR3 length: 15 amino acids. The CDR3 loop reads CASSSLAGDLDEQFF. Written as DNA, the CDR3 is TGTGCCAGCAGCAGCCTAGCGGGAGATCTCGATGAGCAGTTCTTC. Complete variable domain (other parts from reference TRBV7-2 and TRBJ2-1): GAGVSQSPSNKVTEKGKDVELRCDPISGHTALYWYRQSLGQGLEFLIYFQGNSAPDKSGLPSDRFSAERTGGSVSTLTIQRTQQEDSAVYLCASSSLAGDLDEQFFGPGTRLTVL.